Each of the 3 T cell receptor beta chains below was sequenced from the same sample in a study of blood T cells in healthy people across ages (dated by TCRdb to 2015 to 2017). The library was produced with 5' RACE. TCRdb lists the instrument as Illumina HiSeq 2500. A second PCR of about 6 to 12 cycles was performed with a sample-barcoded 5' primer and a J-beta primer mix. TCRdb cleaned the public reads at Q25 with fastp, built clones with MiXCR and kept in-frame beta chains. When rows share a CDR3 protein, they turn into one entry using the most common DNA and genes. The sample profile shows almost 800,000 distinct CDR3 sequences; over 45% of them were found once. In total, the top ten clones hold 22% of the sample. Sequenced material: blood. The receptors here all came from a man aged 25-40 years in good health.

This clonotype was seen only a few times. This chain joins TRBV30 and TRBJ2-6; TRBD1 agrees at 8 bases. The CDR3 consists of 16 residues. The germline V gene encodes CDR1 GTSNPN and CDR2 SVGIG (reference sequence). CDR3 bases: TGTGCGTTCACCGGGACAGGACTCTCTGGGGCCAACGTCCTGACTTTC. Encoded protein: CAFTGTGLSGANVLTF.

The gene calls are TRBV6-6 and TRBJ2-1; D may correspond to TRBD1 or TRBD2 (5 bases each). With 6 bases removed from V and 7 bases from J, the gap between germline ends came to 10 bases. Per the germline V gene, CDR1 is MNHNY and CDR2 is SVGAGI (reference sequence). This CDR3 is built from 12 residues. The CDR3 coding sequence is TGTGCCAGCAGCGCTTGGGGGAATGAGCAGTTCTTC. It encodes CASSAWGNEQFF.

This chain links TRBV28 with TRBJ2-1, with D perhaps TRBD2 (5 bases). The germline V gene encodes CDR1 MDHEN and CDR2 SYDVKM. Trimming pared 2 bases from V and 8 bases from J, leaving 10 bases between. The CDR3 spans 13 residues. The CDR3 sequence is CASSLGSRDEQFF. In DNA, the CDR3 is TGTGCCAGCAGTTTAGGGAGTAGGGATGAGCAGTTCTTC.